What follows are 21 T cell receptor beta chains derived from one specimen sequenced in a study of blood T cell repertoires in COVID-19. Profiling relied on immunoSEQ multiplex PCR, and the TCRdb table lists in-frame clones only, not all of them. Among roughly 500,000 clones listed, roughly nine tenths were seen once. Sequences were obtained from peripheral blood. Receptors were obtained from a man aged 18 to 29 with COVID-19, enrolled during active disease.

This clone was seen just once. The chain combines TRBV5-6 with TRBJ2-1, with 11 bases identical to TRBD2. Trimming removed 5 bases from V and 0 bases from J; junction bases left unmatched: 10. CDR3 length equals 18 residues. CDR1 SGHDT and CDR2 YYEEEE come from the germline V gene. The chain's CDR3 is CASSGSASGGLSYNEQFF. CDR3 coding DNA: TGTGCCAGCAGTGGGTCGGCTAGCGGGGGGCTCTCCTACAATGAGCAGTTCTTC. Using reference TRBV5-6 and TRBJ2-1 for the parts outside the CDR3, the full variable domain is DAGVTQSPTHLIKTRGQQVTLRCSPKSGHDTVSWYQQALGQGPQFIFQYYEEEERQRGNFPDRFSGHQFPNYSSELNVNALLLGDSALYLCASSGSASGGLSYNEQFFGPGTRLTVL.

The gene calls are TRBV5-1 and TRBJ2-5, with TRBD2 identical over 9 bases. Germline V gene data show CDR1 as SGHRS and CDR2 as YFSETQ. V gave up 4 bases and J gave up 5 bases; unmatched junction bases: 6. This CDR3 has 14 residues. CDR3 DNA: TGCGCCAGCAGCCCGGGACTAGCATCGGAGACCCAGTACTTC. The encoded protein is CASSPGLASETQYF.

The rearrangement uses TRBV6-5 and TRBJ2-7; 9 bases are a match to TRBD1. This CDR3 has 14 residues. Germline CDR1 is MNHEY and CDR2 is SVGAGI. V dropped 6 bases and J dropped 5; count of bases not matched to a gene: 8. CDR3 sequence (DNA): TGTGCCAGCAGACCGGGACAGGGAATCAACGAGCAGTACTTC. It translates to CASRPGQGINEQYF.

The chain uses TRBV11-3 and TRBJ2-7; TRBD1 might be the D (6 bases). The CDR3 length is 13 residues. Germline CDR1 reads SGHNT; CDR2 reads YENEEA. V dropped 2 bases and J dropped 3 bases, with 8 bases sitting between them. Here the CDR3 reads CASSLYRDYEQYF. The CDR3 bases are TGTGCCAGCAGCTTATACAGGGACTACGAGCAGTACTTC.

The chain couples TRBV5-4 to TRBJ1-6; weak D call: TRBD1 (5 bases). CDR3 length: 12 amino acids. V gave up 2 bases and J gave up 15 bases, with 12 bases separating them. The germline gives CDR1 SGHNT, CDR2 YYREEE (reference sequence). The CDR3 region has the DNA TGTGCCAGCAGCTTCTCAGGGCTCGTCCTCCACTTT. Protein product: CASSFSGLVLHF.

The chain employs TRBV27 and TRBJ1-2; D is possibly TRBD1 (6 bases). Trimming shortened V by 5 bases and J by 7 bases, and 26 bases separated the two germline ends. Germline V gene data show CDR1 as MNHEY and CDR2 as SMNVEV (reference sequence). The CDR3 is made up of 17 amino acids. The CDR3: CASSRRGQTGLYTGYTF. For the CDR3, the DNA is TGTGCCAGCAGTCGAAGGGGTCAAACAGGGCTGTATACTGGCTACACCTTC.

The V call is TRBV29-1, the J call TRBJ2-5; 9 bases map to TRBD2. With 5 bases clipped from V and 3 bases from J, the junction kept 13 bases outside the gene matches. This CDR3 spans 16 amino acids. Germline values: CDR1 SQVTM, CDR2 ANQGSEA. CDR3 protein: CSVLFRSGGQKETQYF. CDR3 DNA: TGCAGCGTTCTATTTCGGAGCGGGGGGCAAAAAGAGACCCAGTACTTC.

CDR3 sequence: CASKTTAAYNEQFF. The CDR3 DNA reads as TGTGCCAGCAAGACGACAGCAGCCTACAATGAGCAGTTCTTC. V is TRBV6-5 and J is TRBJ2-1; possibly TRBD1 for D (5 bases). Germline CDR1 and CDR2: MNHEY and SVGAGI. V shed 7 bases and J shed 2 bases, with 12 bases lying between them. The CDR3 length is 14 residues.

Here the CDR3 DNA reads TGTGCCAGCAGCTTCTTAGGCGGGCCAAGGGAAGCTGGAAACACCATATATTTT. Encoded protein: CASSFLGGPREAGNTIYF. The chain links TRBV5-6 to TRBJ1-3; D unresolved. The germline gives CDR1 SGHDT, CDR2 YYEEEE. The ends were cut back, 2 bases at V and 2 bases at J, with 20 bases in the middle. The CDR3 runs 18 residues.

This chain uses TRBV21-1 with TRBJ2-4; the table assigns TRBD2, which was not confirmed against the DNA. TRBV21-1 is a pseudogene locus. The CDR3 runs to 14 residues. CDR3: CASSKVDRSNIQYF. The DNA of the CDR3 is TGTGCCAGCAGCAAAGTTGATAGGAGCAACATTCAGTACTTC.

The gene calls are TRBV10-3 and TRBJ2-7, with TRBD2 matching over 11 bases. This CDR3 is 13 amino acids long. J lost 3 bases, V lost 10 bases, and 5 bases had no gene match. Germline V gives CDR1 ENHRY, CDR2 SYGVKD. The CDR3 protein is CATRLAGYYEQYF. DNA of the CDR3: TGTGCCACCCGACTAGCGGGATACTACGAGCAGTACTTC.

The chain employs TRBV5-1 and TRBJ2-3; D may be TRBD2 (6 bases). The germline V and J ends were trimmed by 7 bases and 2 bases, with 14 bases remaining between them. Germline lookup yields CDR1 SGHRS and CDR2 YFSETQ. This CDR3 region has 14 residues. The chain's CDR3 is CASGILADTDTQYF. CDR3 in DNA: TGCGCCAGCGGGATACTAGCAGACACAGATACGCAGTATTTT.

The gene calls are TRBV27 and TRBJ2-7, with D possibly matching TRBD1 (6 bases). The length of the CDR3 is 13 residues. V lost 3 bases and J 3 bases, leaving 9 bases between the germline ends. The germline V gene has CDR1 MNHEY and CDR2 SMNVEV (reference sequence). CDR3 in DNA: TGTGCCAGCAGTTTGGGACAAGTCTACGAGCAGTACTTC. Residues: CASSLGQVYEQYF.

The chain recombines TRBV9 with TRBJ1-2, with 7 bases fitting TRBD1. Germline V gene data show CDR1 as SGDLS and CDR2 as YYNGEE. After removal of 4 bases from V and 0 bases from J, the junction contained 15 bases not matched to a gene. This CDR3 comprises 18 residues. The CDR3 loop reads CASSPSLLRTGANYGYTF. CDR3 DNA sequence: TGTGCCAGCAGCCCTAGCCTATTAAGGACAGGAGCTAACTATGGCTACACCTTC.

The chain is built from TRBV3-1 (or the pseudogene TRBV3-2) and TRBJ2-5, with D hard to call. The CDR3 is 13 residues long. With 1 base removed from V and 1 base from J, the gap between germline ends came to 4 bases. Germline values: CDR1 LGHDT, CDR2 YNNKEL (reference sequence). CDR3 in DNA: TGTGCCAGCAGCCAAGCCCTCCAAGAGACCCAGTACTTC. It specifies CASSQALQETQYF.

The chain joins TRBV21-1 to TRBJ1-5; the table's D call, TRBD1, has no DNA check behind it. TRBV21-1 counts as a pseudogene. CDR3 length: 15 amino acids. DNA of the CDR3: TGTGCCAGCAGCCCACAGGGGGCGCGAAGTCAGCCCCAGCATTTT. Protein: CASSPQGARSQPQHF.

The chain links TRBV2 to TRBJ1-2, with 11 bases matching TRBD1. Germline V gene data show CDR1 as SNHLY and CDR2 as FYNNEI. V lost 7 bases to trimming and J lost 7 bases; unmatched junction nucleotides: 5. The CDR3 totals 13 residues. In nucleotides, the CDR3 is TGTGCCAGCACGGACAGGGGGCTTGGTGGCTACACCTTC. Translated: CASTDRGLGGYTF.

The gene calls are TRBV14 and TRBJ1-1; weak D call: TRBD1 (6 bases). This CDR3 contains 14 residues. Germline CDR1 reads SGHDN; CDR2 reads FVKESK. Trimming took off 0 bases at V and 8 bases at J, with 13 bases between the two ends. CDR3 region: CASSQDVTGSEAFF. CDR3 bases: TGTGCCAGCAGCCAAGATGTTACAGGGAGCGAAGCTTTCTTT.

This clone was picked up one time. The V and J genes are TRBV19 and TRBJ2-3; tentative D call: TRBD2 (6 bases). The germline V gene encodes CDR1 LNHDA and CDR2 SQIVND (reference sequence). V lost 6 bases to trimming and J lost 6 bases, with 13 bases between them. CDR3 size: 13 residues. CDR3 protein: CASSQTSWDTQYF. CDR3 bases: TGTGCCAGTAGCCAGACTAGTTGGGATACGCAGTATTTT.

This clone was counted a single time. The rearrangement uses TRBV15 and TRBJ2-1, with a possible D match to TRBD1 (5 bases). V was trimmed by 0 bases and J by 4 bases, leaving 10 bases between them. Looked up from germline, CDR1 is LNHNV and CDR2 is YYDKDF (reference sequence). The CDR3 totals 15 residues. The chain's CDR3 is CATSRDLGAYNEQFF. In DNA, the CDR3 is TGTGCCACCAGCAGAGATCTAGGGGCGTACAATGAGCAGTTCTTC.

The CDR3 spells CASSVEGLAGNEQFF. CDR3 coding DNA: TGTGCCAGCAGCGTAGAGGGACTAGCGGGAAATGAGCAGTTCTTC. The chain joins TRBV9 to TRBJ2-1; 13 nucleotides align to TRBD2. Germline CDR1 SGDLS, CDR2 YYNGEE. The ends lost 0 bases at V and 7 bases at J; junction bases unmatched: 1. This CDR3 has 15 amino acids.